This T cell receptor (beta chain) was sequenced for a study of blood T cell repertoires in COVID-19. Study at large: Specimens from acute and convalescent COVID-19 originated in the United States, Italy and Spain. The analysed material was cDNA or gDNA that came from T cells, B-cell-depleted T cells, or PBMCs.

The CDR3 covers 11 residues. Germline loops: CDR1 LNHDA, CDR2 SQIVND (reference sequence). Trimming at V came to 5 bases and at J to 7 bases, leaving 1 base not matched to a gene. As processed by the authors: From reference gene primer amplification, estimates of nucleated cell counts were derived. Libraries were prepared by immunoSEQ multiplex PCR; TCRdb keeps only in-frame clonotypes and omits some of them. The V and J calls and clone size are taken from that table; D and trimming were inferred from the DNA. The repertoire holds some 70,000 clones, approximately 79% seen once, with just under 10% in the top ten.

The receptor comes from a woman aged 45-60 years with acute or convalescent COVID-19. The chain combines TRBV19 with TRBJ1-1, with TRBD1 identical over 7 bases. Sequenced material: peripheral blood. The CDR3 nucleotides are TGTGCCAGTAGTTACAGGGGTGAAGCTTTCTTT. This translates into CASSYRGEAFF.